These 18 T cell receptor beta chains were all obtained from the same sample, sequenced in a study of T cell repertoires in cytomegalovirus infection. No antigen has been assigned to these receptors. TCRdb called the reads again in MiXCR, with one record for every CDR3 protein. The table has hundreds of thousands of distinct CDR3 sequences, around 35% seen once; the top ten hold 15% to 20%. The sample consisted of cultured PBMCs, taken from culture after CMV antigen stimulation. These receptors all come from a human donor in good health (CMV status not recorded). Some clones in this sample may be carry-over from other donors' samples.

There are a few counts of this clonotype. The rearrangement links TRBV6-5 to TRBJ1-1; 7 bases are shared with TRBD1. The CDR3 loop spans 15 amino acids. The germline V gene has CDR1 MNHEY and CDR2 SVGAGI. Unmatched junction bases numbered 8, after V lost 7 bases and J lost 0 bases. DNA of the CDR3: TGTGCCAGCACTTCGACAGGGCTGATGAACACTGAAGCTTTCTTT. It codes for CASTSTGLMNTEAFF.

V usage is TRBV7-2 and J usage is TRBJ2-7; TRBD2 matches 10 bases. V lost 4 bases to trimming and J lost 4 bases; unmatched junction nucleotides: 7. The CDR3 is 15 amino acids. CDR1 SGHTA and CDR2 FQGNSA come from the germline V gene. The CDR3 DNA follows: TGTGCCAGCAGCTCCGTAGCGGGAGGATATTACGAGCAGTACTTC. Encoded protein: CASSSVAGGYYEQYF.

The chain recombines TRBV6-2 or TRBV6-3 with TRBJ2-7, with TRBD2 as a possible D gene (6 bases). Trimming cost V 6 bases and J 0 bases, with 15 bases left between them. From germline, CDR1 is MNHEY and CDR2 SVGEGT. CDR3 length: 15 residues. The CDR3 loop reads CASRRRRAGSYEQYF. The CDR3, as DNA: TGTGCCAGCAGACGTCGGAGGGCAGGCTCCTACGAGCAGTACTTC.

V usage is TRBV12-3 or TRBV12-4 and J usage is TRBJ1-3; tentative D call: TRBD1 (5 bases). The V end lost 3 bases, the J end lost 0 bases, and 12 bases lay between the germline ends. CDR3 length: 16 amino acids. CDR3 DNA: TGTGCCAGCAGTTTCGGGGCCTTTCTCTCTGGAAACACCATATATTTT. Its translation is CASSFGAFLSGNTIYF.

V usage is TRBV20-1 and J usage is TRBJ2-4, with 8 nucleotides matching TRBD1. Germline CDR1 reads DFQATT; CDR2 reads SNEGSKA (reference sequence). J was trimmed by 0 bases and V by 6 bases; bases with no gene match: 4. CDR3 length: 14 residues. CDR3 protein: CSARDRLAKNIQYF. CDR3 DNA sequence: TGCAGTGCAAGGGACAGGTTAGCCAAAAACATTCAGTACTTC.

This clonotype was counted a few times. The chain joins TRBV7-2 to TRBJ2-5; D not certain. The CDR3 has 11 residues. The V and J ends lost 8 bases and 4 bases respectively, with 8 bases between them. Germline V gene lookup returns CDR1 SGHTA and CDR2 FQGNSA. The CDR3 DNA follows: TGTGCCAGCGGTCAAGTAGAGACCCAGTACTTC. Translated: CASGQVETQYF.

V is TRBV20-1 and J is TRBJ2-3; 8 bases fit TRBD2. Germline CDR1 DFQATT, CDR2 SNEGSKA (reference sequence). This CDR3 contains 16 residues. Trimming took 3 bases from V and 2 from J; bases not matched to a gene: 10. The CDR3 loop reads CSARPIAGLHTDTQYF. CDR3 DNA sequence: TGCAGTGCTAGGCCTATAGCGGGACTTCACACAGATACGCAGTATTTT.

The gene calls are TRBV5-1 and TRBJ2-1; D gene ambiguous. The CDR3 spans 15 residues. In germline, CDR1 is SGHRS, CDR2 YFSETQ. V gave up 5 bases and J gave up 0 bases, with 12 bases separating them. The DNA of the CDR3 is TGCGCCAGCAGTCAAGACGGAAACTCCTACAATGAGCAGTTCTTC. Amino acid sequence: CASSQDGNSYNEQFF.

The CDR3 DNA sequence: TGCGCCAGCAGCCAGGCGTGGGGACAGGGGTTTTCAGATACGCAGTATTTT. Encoded protein: CASSQAWGQGFSDTQYF. The chain employs TRBV5-1 and TRBJ2-3; 10 bases match TRBD1. Trimming removed 4 bases from V and 4 bases from J; junction bases left unmatched: 12. This CDR3 is built from 17 residues. Per germline, CDR1 SGHRS and CDR2 YFSETQ.

The V call is TRBV12-3 or TRBV12-4, the J call TRBJ2-7; a possible D gene is TRBD1 (6 bases). The CDR3 loop spans 14 amino acids. Trimming removed 3 bases from V and 3 bases from J, with 12 bases in between. The CDR3 DNA reads as TGTGCCAGCAGTTTGGGACATCAGGTCTACGAGCAGTACTTC. Its protein product is CASSLGHQVYEQYF.

This clonotype was seen a few times. The CDR3, as DNA: TGCGCCAGCAGCCAGACCCGGAGCTCCTATAATTCACCCCTCCACTTT. Its protein product is CASSQTRSSYNSPLHF. The V gene is TRBV4-3, the J gene TRBJ1-6; no firm D call. CDR3 size: 16 residues. The germline V and J ends were trimmed by 3 bases and 0 bases, with 9 bases remaining between them. Germline CDR1 LGHNA, CDR2 YSLEER.

The chain combines TRBV27 with TRBJ2-5, with a tentative D call TRBD2 (6 bases). CDR3 length equals 14 residues. The germline V and J ends were trimmed by 4 bases and 4 bases, with 13 bases remaining between them. Looked up from germline, CDR1 is MNHEY and CDR2 is SMNVEV (reference sequence). CDR3 nucleotides: TGTGCCAGCAGTTCCTTTCTAGCGAGAGAGACCCAGTACTTC. Protein sequence: CASSSFLARETQYF.

The rearrangement uses TRBV20-1 and TRBJ2-4; TRBD2 matches at 8 bases. The germline V gene encodes CDR1 DFQATT and CDR2 SNEGSKA (reference sequence). With V trimmed by 1 base and J by 0 bases, 11 bases remained unmatched. The CDR3 spans 18 residues. CDR3 coding DNA: TGCAGTGCTAGAGCCGGGACTAGAATGGGGTTAGCCAAAAACATTCAGTACTTC. It specifies CSARAGTRMGLAKNIQYF.

The sample holds many counts of this clonotype. This CDR3 reads CASSVAGNQPQHF. DNA for the CDR3: TGCGCCAGCAGTGTGGCAGGGAATCAGCCCCAGCATTTT. This chain links TRBV10-2 with TRBJ1-5; a weak D match, TRBD1 (5 bases). The CDR3 is made up of 13 amino acids. Germline V gives CDR1 WSHSY, CDR2 SAAADI. Trimming removed 4 bases from V and 4 bases from J, with 8 bases in between.

This clonotype was seen more than once but under ten times. This sequence joins TRBV12-3 or TRBV12-4 and TRBJ2-5; 7 positions match TRBD2. The CDR3 length is 16 residues. V was pared by 1 base and J by 4 bases, with 9 bases of the junction left unmatched. The CDR3 sequence is CASSLVGGWESETQYF. CDR3 bases: TGTGCCAGCAGTTTAGTGGGAGGGTGGGAATCAGAGACCCAGTACTTC.

In nucleotides, the CDR3 is TGTGCCAGCAGCTTAGGGCGAGGGCTAGCGGGTGACTTTGGGCCAGATACGCAGTATTTT. It yields the protein CASSLGRGLAGDFGPDTQYF. The chain carries TRBV7-8 and TRBJ2-3; 8 nucleotides line up with TRBD2. Germline V lookup: CDR1 SGHVS, CDR2 FQNEAQ. With V trimmed by 1 base and J by 4 bases, 19 bases remained unmatched. The CDR3 covers 20 residues.

The sample holds a few counts of this clonotype. The gene calls are TRBV29-1 and TRBJ1-1, with 7 nucleotides matching TRBD1. V shed 6 bases and J 5 bases; nucleotides not matched to a gene: 12. This CDR3 contains 14 residues. Germline V gives CDR1 SQVTM, CDR2 ANQGSEA. CDR3 loop: CSVRTGGSLTEAFF. The CDR3 DNA sequence: TGCAGCGTCCGGACAGGAGGGTCCCTGACTGAAGCTTTCTTT.

Concerning this clonotype itself: At one boundary the junction diverges from the germline segment, which might be a read error. The rearrangement joins TRBV19 to TRBJ1-1; 10 positions agree with TRBD1. Germline CDR1 LNHDA, CDR2 SQIVND (reference sequence). The length of the CDR3 is 14 residues. The CDR3 coding sequence is TGTGCCAGTAGTACCCAGGGAGGGACAGGGGTTGCAACTTTT. Its protein product is CASSTQGGTGVATF.